One TCR beta chain is described in this entry. Its antigen is not identified. The sample originates from a study of cytomegalovirus exposure and HLA in healthy donors. PCR was performed using 60 Vbeta and 13 Jbeta primers. The repertoire was sequenced with immunoSEQ multiplex PCR; TCRdb's copy has only in-frame clones and lacks some. The sample consists of approximately 110,000 clones, approximately 15% of them appearing once. The V gene's germline CDR1 is GTSNPN and CDR2 SVGIG (reference sequence). This CDR3 is 14 amino acids long. V was pared by 0 bases and J by 9 bases, with 5 bases of the junction left unmatched. Study-wide points: Some segments of the V type, notably TRBV6-2 and TRBV6-3, were excluded as indistinguishable.

Sequencing was done on a sample of PBMCs. The chain carries TRBV30 and TRBJ2-1; 10 bases fit TRBD2. This sequence was found in a woman aged 18-29 years in good health and CMV-seronegative. The CDR3 loop is CAWSVLAGAGEQFF. The DNA of the CDR3 is TGTGCCTGGAGTGTCCTAGCGGGGGCGGGTGAGCAGTTCTTC. The full variable domain, in which reference TRBV30 and TRBJ2-1 provide the parts outside the CDR3, is SQTIHQWPATLVQPVGSPLSLECTVEGTSNPNLYWYRQAAGRGLQLLFYSVGIGQISSEVPQNLSASRPQDRQFILSSKKLLLSDSGFYLCAWSVLAGAGEQFFGPGTRLTVL.